This TCR beta chain was documented in a study of monozygotic twins with inflammatory bowel disease (dated by TCRdb to about 2019). Study-wide context: In total, 28 monozygotic twin pairs made up the full study: 19 Danish pairs, all IBD-discordant, plus nine German pairs, of which four were IBD-concordant and five were IBD-discordant. The search for disease-associated traits relied mainly on comparing, within discordant pairs, IBD patients with their genetically identical healthy co-twins. Each individual had, on average, about 151 000 unique TCRalpha sequences and 181 000 unique TCRbeta sequences available for analysis.

Study-level results and caveats: Repertoire similarity did not differ between concordant and discordant twins, which could be due to limited statistical power. A decrease in TCRbeta repertoire diversity, as measured by inverse Simpson index, was observed in IBD patients compared with their healthy co-twins. Compared with healthy twins, IBD patients had fewer clonotypes in common with other individuals, a difference most pronounced in patients showing signs of disease activity. Distinction between different T cell subtypes could not be achieved in the analysis. Background noise and inter-individual variability may have been introduced into the repertoires by the differing immunosuppressive treatments among patients. The results gave no support for a single strong signal or clonotype linked to IBD.

As concerns this clonotype: It has no known antigen specificity.

The CDR3 measures 16 amino acids from cysteine to phenylalanine. No DNA has been recorded. The germline V gene sets CDR1 to SGHTA and CDR2 to FQGNSA. Preparation of the library involved 5' RACE. Preparation of each TCR library used around 3.5 ug of total RNA. For each sample, cDNA synthesis with SMARTScribe reverse transcriptase was split into eight separate reactions. During cDNA synthesis, unique molecular identifiers containing a 6-nucleotide sample barcode were introduced by template switching. TCRalpha and TCRbeta cDNA was amplified in two nested PCRs of roughly 16 and 10 cycles, and bead purification was carried out after each PCR. Before amplification, the cDNA was treated with uracil DNA-glycosylase and purified using the QIAquick PCR purification kit. The second PCR added Illumina TruSeq-compatible adapters along with sample-specific barcodes. Library quality and concentration were checked on TapeStation and Qubit, and libraries were pooled at around 4.7 ng each. Pooled libraries were sequenced on an Illumina HiSeq2500 single-index Rapid Run with 2 x 100 bp reads and custom sequencing primers. As for the original processing: UMI-based consensus assembly with MiGEC version 1.2.6 was used to correct PCR and sequencing errors. V(D)J alignment, clonotype assembly and CDR3 extraction were performed with MiXCR version 2.1.1. To normalise gene usage, clonotype sharing and MAIT/NKT TCR abundance, the analysis used the top 1000, 10 000 and 20 000 clonotypes per sample. Diversity was computed as the inverse Simpson index with the vegan R package after downsampling to 27 000 UMIs. Paired Mann-Whitney U tests on discordant twin pairs were used, with Benjamini-Hochberg multiple-testing correction. After TCRdb reprocessed the reads, each CDR3 protein sequence was kept as one row, without DNA. None of the V and J calls come from the authors' own analysis; TCRdb made them. This sample's table lists more than 300,000 distinct CDR3 sequences. Of the sample, approximately 5.4% falls within the top ten clones.

From each donor, a roughly 2.7 ml peripheral blood sample was drawn into PAXgene tubes and stored at -80 degrees C. Without any T cell sorting, total RNA was extracted from whole blood using the PAXgene blood miRNA kit on an automated QIAcube. Deep TCRalpha and TCRbeta repertoire profiling with unique molecular barcoding was performed on peripheral blood of monozygotic twin pairs concordant or discordant for inflammatory bowel disease. Smoking habits were recorded for all twin pairs, and each individual was classified as a current, former or never smoker. Sequencing was done on a sample of blood. The source of this sequence is a human donor with ulcerative colitis or Crohn's disease, or a healthy co-twin of an affected twin (not recorded which). The chain uses TRBV7-2 and TRBJ2-4. Here the CDR3 is given as CASSSTTHGPYNIQYF.